The clone carrying this T cell receptor beta chain has just a few counts. Unrecorded immune exposure was likely among donors, who were nominally healthy when sampled. PCR employed 60 Vbeta and 13 Jbeta primers. Profiled with immunoSEQ multiplex PCR; TCRdb holds only in-frame clones, not every one. The repertoire holds tens of thousands of clones, with roughly four fifths as singletons. This sample is drawn from a study of cytomegalovirus exposure and HLA in healthy donors. The CDR3 loop spans 17 amino acids. Germline CDR1 reads SNHLY; CDR2 reads FYNNEI. Sequenced sample: PBMCs. The chain employs TRBV2 and TRBJ2-5, with 7 bases identical to TRBD1. The J call may be mistaken, given a closer DNA end match to TRBJ2-7. The TCR originated in a man in his fifties or sixties in good health and CMV-seronegative. The chain's CDR3 is CATPSPGQRQRLYEQYF. As DNA, the CDR3 is TGTGCCACCCCTTCGCCGGGACAGCGTCAGAGACTGTACGAGCAGTACTTC.